The 10 T cell receptor beta chains below all came from one sample that was sequenced in a study of blood T cell repertoires in COVID-19. Profiled with immunoSEQ multiplex PCR; TCRdb holds only in-frame clones, not every one. Here the sample spans approximately 400,000 clones, approximately 90% being singletons. The sample comprised PBMCs or T cells enriched from blood (not recorded which). The source is a young woman who had recovered from COVID-19.

This clone came up once. The chain is built from TRBV24-1 and TRBJ2-1; 8 nucleotides align to TRBD2. This CDR3 spans 15 amino acids. The junction had 14 bases not matched to a gene; V was cut back by 10 bases and J by 7 bases. Looked up from germline, CDR1 is KGHDR and CDR2 is SFDVKD. The CDR3 DNA reads as TGTGCCACTGGCTCGGGACTAGGGACCATGAATGAGCAGTTCTTC. It codes for CATGSGLGTMNEQFF.

The chain recombines TRBV7-2 with TRBJ1-2; 10 bases align to TRBD1. This CDR3 comprises 15 residues. Germline V lookup: CDR1 SGHTA, CDR2 FQGNSA. Unmatched junction bases numbered 9, after V lost 5 bases and J lost 6 bases. As DNA, the CDR3 is TGTGCCAGCAGCATCTATCCCGGGACAGGGGATGGCTACACCTTC. It is translated as CASSIYPGTGDGYTF. The full variable domain, in which reference TRBV7-2 and TRBJ1-2 provide the parts outside the CDR3, is GAGVSQSPSNKVTEKGKDVELRCDPISGHTALYWYRQSLGQGLEFLIYFQGNSAPDKSGLPSDRFSAERTGGSVSTLTIQRTQQEDSAVYLCASSIYPGTGDGYTFGSGTRLTVV.

The V call is TRBV6-5, the J call TRBJ1-5, with 7 bases aligning to TRBD1. Trimming removed 4 bases from V and 3 bases from J; junction bases left unmatched: 3. Germline lookup yields CDR1 MNHEY and CDR2 SVGAGI. There are 14 residues in the CDR3. The DNA for the CDR3 is TGTGCCAGCAGTTCGACAGGGACCAATCAGCCCCAGCATTTT. It is translated as CASSSTGTNQPQHF.

This chain links TRBV27 with TRBJ2-7, with 7 bases that match TRBD1. Per the germline V gene, CDR1 is MNHEY and CDR2 is SMNVEV (reference sequence). This CDR3 spans 13 amino acids. V lost 6 bases, J lost 6 bases, and 8 bases stayed unmatched. CDR3 DNA sequence: TGTGCCAGCAGAGAGGGACAGCCAGGCGAGCAGTACTTC. Amino acid sequence: CASREGQPGEQYF.

The chain is built from TRBV28 and TRBJ1-6; D may be TRBD1 (6 bases). Germline loops: CDR1 MDHEN, CDR2 SYDVKM. The CDR3 has 17 residues. V was pared by 6 bases and J by 0 bases, with 15 bases between. The CDR3 reads CASSPNQGYSYNSPLHF. The CDR3 DNA sequence: TGTGCCAGCAGCCCAAATCAGGGGTACTCCTATAATTCACCCCTCCACTTT.

The V and J genes are TRBV21-1 and TRBJ1-5; the table's TRBD1 call for D was not verified on the DNA. TRBV21-1 is a documented pseudogene. CDR3 length: 15 amino acids. The DNA for the CDR3 is TGTGCCAACGAGATGGGGACAGTCGACGATCAGCCCCAGCATTTT. Amino acid sequence: CANEMGTVDDQPQHF.

The rearrangement links TRBV25-1 to TRBJ1-3; D is perhaps TRBD1 (5 bases). The CDR3 consists of 15 residues. Germline V gene lookup returns CDR1 MGHDK and CDR2 SYGVNS. V shed 6 bases and J shed 4 bases, with 16 bases lying between them. The CDR3 here is CASSSRGAIGNTIYF. The DNA of the CDR3 is TGTGCCAGCAGCTCGCGCGGGGCGATCGGAAACACCATATATTTT.

J is TRBJ2-2 and V is TRBV7-9, with TRBD2 identical over 8 bases. The CDR3 extends over 18 amino acids. The germline CDR1 and CDR2 sequences are SEHNR and FQNEAQ (reference sequence). J lost 0 bases, V lost 0 bases, and 6 bases had no gene match. In nucleotides, the CDR3 is TGTGCCAGCAGCTTAGCTCGGGCGGGGGGCCCGAACACCGGGGAGCTGTTTTTT. Translation gives CASSLARAGGPNTGELFF.

The gene calls are TRBV10-3 and TRBJ2-7, with 7 bases lining up with TRBD1. Germline-derived CDR1 and CDR2 are ENHRY and SYGVKD. The ends lost 0 bases at V and 6 bases at J; junction bases unmatched: 8. The CDR3 is 15 amino acids. The CDR3 sequence: CAISESKKGAGEQYF. CDR3 bases: TGTGCCATCAGTGAGTCGAAAAAGGGGGCCGGCGAGCAGTACTTC.

The chain couples TRBV21-1 to TRBJ2-3; the table's D call of TRBD1 was not tested on the DNA. TRBV21-1 is a documented pseudogene. The length of the CDR3 is 15 residues. The CDR3 is CASSKRAGGSDTQYF. The CDR3 region has the DNA TGTGCCAGCAGCAAAAGGGCAGGGGGTTCGGATACGCAGTATTTT.